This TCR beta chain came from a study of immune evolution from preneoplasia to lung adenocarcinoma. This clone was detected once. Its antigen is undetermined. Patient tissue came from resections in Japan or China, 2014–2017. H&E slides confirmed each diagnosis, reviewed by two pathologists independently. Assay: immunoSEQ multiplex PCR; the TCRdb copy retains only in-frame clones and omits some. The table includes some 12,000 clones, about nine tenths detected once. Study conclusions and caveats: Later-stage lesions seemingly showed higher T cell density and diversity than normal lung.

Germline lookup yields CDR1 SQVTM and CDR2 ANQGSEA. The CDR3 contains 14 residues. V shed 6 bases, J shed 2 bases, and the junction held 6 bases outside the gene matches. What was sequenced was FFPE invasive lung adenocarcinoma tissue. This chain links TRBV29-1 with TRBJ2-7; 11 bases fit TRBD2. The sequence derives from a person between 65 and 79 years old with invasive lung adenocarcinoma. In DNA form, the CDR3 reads TGCAGCGTCGAACTAGCGGGAGTCGCCTACGAGCAGTACTTC. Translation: CSVELAGVAYEQYF.